This TCR beta chain was retrieved from a study of beta chain features in type 1 diabetes. General observations from the study: Fewer junction insertions and more nucleotide deletions appeared in type 1 diabetes patients. TCRB repertoires of naive, central memory and Treg cells appeared more similar among patients than among healthy donors. Moderate yet significant TCRB CDR3 shortening was seen in Type 1 diabetes patients in all four CD4+ subsets. The study notes PCR might favor shorter templates equally in patients and controls.

As every portion of the isolated RNA was reverse transcribed, the sequencing read expressed TCRB transcripts. Sequenced by immunoSEQ multiplex PCR; TCRdb stores in-frame clones only, minus some. The sample contains about 260,000 clones, about a fifth of which appear only once. Post-sort purity exceeded 95% for all sorted populations. CDR3 size: 15 residues. Trimming took 1 base from V and 2 from J; bases not matched to a gene: 3. Germline lookup yields CDR1 SSHAT and CDR2 FNYEAQ (reference sequence). With regard to this clone: Its antigen is as yet unknown.

This rearrangement joins TRBV7-7 to TRBJ2-3; 7 nucleotides agree with TRBD2. The sample consisted of naive CD4+ T cells from blood. This clonotype was obtained from a woman aged 40 to 50 with type 1 diabetes. CDR3 coding DNA: TGTGCCAGCAGCTTAGGGCTAGCGGACACAGATACGCAGTATTTT. This gives the protein CASSLGLADTDTQYF.